The entry that follows covers one TCR beta chain sequence. Its antigen has not been determined. Base qualities are not at hand, and no much larger clone is one base apart. Sequencing was performed on an Illumina HiSeq 2500. Quantitative 5'-RACE with molecular barcodes was used to prepare TCR beta libraries. Processing in the source paper ran as follows. To identify disease-linked TCR variants, a new computational method was used, one built on a probabilistic model of VDJ rearrangement. The public sequencing data were trimmed at Q25 with fastp and processed into clonotypes with MiXCR by TCRdb, which kept only in-frame beta chains. Every entry covers one CDR3 protein and lists the most common genes and DNA from its rows. The V and J calls come from TCRdb's annotation, not from the publication. For this sample the table gives about 450,000 distinct CDR3 sequences, of which more than 25% were detected only once. Together, the top ten hold about 0.89% of the sample.

This sample was taken from a study of CD8 T cells in ankylosing spondylitis (dated by TCRdb to about 2017). Describing the broader study: To find TCR variants linked to disease, the study profiled T cell receptor beta repertoires in ankylosing spondylitis patients and healthy donors. The whole study cohort included some 100 healthy donors and 25 ankylosing spondylitis patients. Peripheral blood was sampled, and synovial fluid was also collected from ankylosing spondylitis patients. Paper-wide results and their limitations: According to the report, matched synovial fluid samples from ankylosing spondylitis patients were significantly enriched for the disease-linked clones. Some motif variants had previously been reported in the synovial fluid and blood of reactive arthritis patients, which suggests shared mechanisms of disease initiation. A CD8+ phenotype was shown by the disease-linked clones, which were found at relatively low frequencies in peripheral blood. Blood from ankylosing spondylitis patients appeared to be characterized by a TCR beta motif composed of about eight highly homologous amino acid variants.

Trimming accounts for 4 bases at V and 6 bases at J, while the number of junction bases matched to no gene is 9. CDR1 and CDR2, looked up from the germline V gene, are SGHRS and YFSETQ. The CDR3 sequence holds 16 residues, the cysteine and phenylalanine included. The retained sequence is limited to the CDR3, 48 bases, with the frame set at the first base. The TCR sequence derives from a male donor with ankylosing spondylitis. Sequenced material: blood, either unsorted or a sorted T cell fraction (not recorded which). Recombination connected TRBV5-1 to TRBJ2-3; TRBD2 agrees with 12 junctional bases. The base sequence is TGCGCCAGCAGCATTGAGACTAGCGGGAGTATCGATACGCAGTATTTT. It is translated as CASSIETSGSIDTQYF.